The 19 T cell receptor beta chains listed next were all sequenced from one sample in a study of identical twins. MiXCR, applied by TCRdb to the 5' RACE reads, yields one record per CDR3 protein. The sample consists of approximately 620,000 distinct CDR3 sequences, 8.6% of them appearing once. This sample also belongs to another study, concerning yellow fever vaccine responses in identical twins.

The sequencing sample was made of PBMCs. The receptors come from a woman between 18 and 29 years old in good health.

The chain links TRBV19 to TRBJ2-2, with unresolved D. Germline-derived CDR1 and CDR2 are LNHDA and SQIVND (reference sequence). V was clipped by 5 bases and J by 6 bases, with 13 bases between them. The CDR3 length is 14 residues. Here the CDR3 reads CASSPPRLAGELFF. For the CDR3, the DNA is TGTGCCAGTAGTCCACCCAGATTGGCCGGGGAGCTGTTTTTT.

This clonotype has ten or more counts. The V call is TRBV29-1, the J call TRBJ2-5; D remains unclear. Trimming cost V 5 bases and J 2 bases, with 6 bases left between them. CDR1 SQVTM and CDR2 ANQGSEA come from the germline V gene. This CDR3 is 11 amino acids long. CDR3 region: CSVLVQETQYF. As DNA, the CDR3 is TGCAGCGTTTTAGTTCAAGAGACCCAGTACTTC. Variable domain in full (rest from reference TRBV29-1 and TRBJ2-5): SAVISQKPSRDICQRGTSLTIQCQVDSQVTMMFWYRQQPGQSLTLIATANQGSEATYESGFVIDKFPISRPNLTFSTLTVSNMSPEDSSIYLCSVLVQETQYFGPGTRLLVL.

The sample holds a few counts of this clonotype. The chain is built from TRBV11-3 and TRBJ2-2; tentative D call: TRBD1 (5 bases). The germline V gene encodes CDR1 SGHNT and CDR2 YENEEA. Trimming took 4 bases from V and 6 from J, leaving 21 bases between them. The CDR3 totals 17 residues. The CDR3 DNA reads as TGTGCCAGCAGCTCTAGAGCTGTGCAGGGCGGACCCGGGGAGCTGTTTTTT. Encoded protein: CASSSRAVQGGPGELFF.

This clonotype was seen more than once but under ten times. CDR3 loop: CASSGDRATDIQYF. CDR3 DNA: TGTGCCAGCAGCGGAGACAGGGCGACGGACATTCAGTACTTC. The chain couples TRBV7-9 to TRBJ2-4, with 7 bases fitting TRBD1. The CDR3 loop spans 14 amino acids. Germline CDR1 SEHNR, CDR2 FQNEAQ (reference sequence). V was pared by 5 bases and J by 8 bases, with 9 bases of the junction left unmatched.

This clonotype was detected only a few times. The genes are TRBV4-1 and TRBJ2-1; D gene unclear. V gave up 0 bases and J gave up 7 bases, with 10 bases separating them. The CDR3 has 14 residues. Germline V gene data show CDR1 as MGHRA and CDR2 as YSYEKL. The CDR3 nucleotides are TGCGCCAGCAGCCAAGATCTTCTGAGTAATGAGCAGTTCTTC. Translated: CASSQDLLSNEQFF.

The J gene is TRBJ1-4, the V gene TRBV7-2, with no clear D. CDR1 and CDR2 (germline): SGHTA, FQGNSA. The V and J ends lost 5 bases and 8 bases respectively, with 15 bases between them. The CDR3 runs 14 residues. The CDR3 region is CASSRQSSGEKLFF. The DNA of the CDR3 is TGTGCCAGCAGCCGTCAGTCCTCGGGGGAAAAACTGTTTTTT.

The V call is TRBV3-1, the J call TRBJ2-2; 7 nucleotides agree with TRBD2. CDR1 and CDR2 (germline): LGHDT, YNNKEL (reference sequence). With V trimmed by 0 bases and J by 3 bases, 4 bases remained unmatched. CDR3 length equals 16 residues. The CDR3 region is CASSQELAADTGELFF. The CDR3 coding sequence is TGTGCCAGCAGCCAAGAGCTAGCGGCGGACACCGGGGAGCTGTTTTTT.

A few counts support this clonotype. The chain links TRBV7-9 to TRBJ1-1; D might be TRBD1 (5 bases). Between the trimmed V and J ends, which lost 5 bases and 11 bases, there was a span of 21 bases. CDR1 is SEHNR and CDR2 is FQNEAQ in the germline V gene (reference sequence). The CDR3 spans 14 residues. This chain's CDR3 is CASSPEPLGRGAFF. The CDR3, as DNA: TGTGCCAGCAGCCCAGAACCCCTGGGCCGGGGGGCTTTCTTT. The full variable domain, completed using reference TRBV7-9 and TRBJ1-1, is DTGVSQNPRHKITKRGQNVTFRCDPISEHNRLYWYRQTLGQGPEFLTYFQNEAQLEKSRLLSDRFSAERPKGSFSTLEIQRTEQGDSAMYLCASSPEPLGRGAFFGQGTRLTVV.

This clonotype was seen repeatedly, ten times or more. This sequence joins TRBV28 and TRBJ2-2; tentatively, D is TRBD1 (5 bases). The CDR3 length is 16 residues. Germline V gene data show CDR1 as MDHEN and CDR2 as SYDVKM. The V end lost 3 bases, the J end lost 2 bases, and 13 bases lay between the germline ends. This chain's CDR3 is CASSFPSQGNTGELFF. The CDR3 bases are TGTGCCAGCAGTTTCCCGTCCCAGGGTAACACCGGGGAGCTGTTTTTT. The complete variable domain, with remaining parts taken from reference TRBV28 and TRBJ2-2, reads DVKVTQSSRYLVKRTGEKVFLECVQDMDHENMFWYRQDPGLGLRLIYFSYDVKMKEKGDIPEGYSVSREKKERFSLILESASTNQTSMYLCASSFPSQGNTGELFFGEGSRLTVL.

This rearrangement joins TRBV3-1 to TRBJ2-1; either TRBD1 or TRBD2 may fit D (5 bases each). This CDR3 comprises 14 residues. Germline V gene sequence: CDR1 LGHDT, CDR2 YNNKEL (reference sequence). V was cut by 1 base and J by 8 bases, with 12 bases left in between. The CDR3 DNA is TGTGCCAGCAGCCAAGTAGCAGGGCGGGATGAGCAGTTCTTC. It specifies CASSQVAGRDEQFF.

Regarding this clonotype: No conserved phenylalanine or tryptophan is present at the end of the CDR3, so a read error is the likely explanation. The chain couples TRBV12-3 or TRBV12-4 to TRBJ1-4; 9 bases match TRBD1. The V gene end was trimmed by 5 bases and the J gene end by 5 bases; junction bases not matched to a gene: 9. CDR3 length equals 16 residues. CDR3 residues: CASSGYSGTGNEKLFS. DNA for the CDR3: TGTGCCAGCAGTGGGTACTCGGGGACAGGGAATGAAAAACTGTTTTCT.

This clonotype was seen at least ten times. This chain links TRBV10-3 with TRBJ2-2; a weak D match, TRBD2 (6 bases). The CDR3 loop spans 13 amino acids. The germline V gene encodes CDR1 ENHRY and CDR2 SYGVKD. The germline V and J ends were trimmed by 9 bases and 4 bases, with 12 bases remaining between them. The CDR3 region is CAIETGVTGELFF. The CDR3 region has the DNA TGTGCCATAGAGACGGGAGTCACCGGGGAGCTGTTTTTT.

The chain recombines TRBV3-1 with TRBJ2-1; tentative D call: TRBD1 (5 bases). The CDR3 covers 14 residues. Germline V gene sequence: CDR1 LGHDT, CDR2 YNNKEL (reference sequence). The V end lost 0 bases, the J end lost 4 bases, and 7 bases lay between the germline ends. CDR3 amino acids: CASSQEDNYNEQFF. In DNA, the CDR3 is TGTGCCAGCAGCCAAGAGGACAATTACAATGAGCAGTTCTTC.

The CDR3 loop reads CASSPQGWAGELFF. Written as DNA, the CDR3 is TGTGCCAGCAGCCCACAGGGGTGGGCCGGGGAGCTGTTTTTT. This chain links TRBV11-2 with TRBJ2-2; 7 bases align to TRBD1. The germline gives CDR1 SGHAT, CDR2 FQNNGV. Trimming took 5 bases from V and 6 from J; bases not matched to a gene: 6. There are 14 residues in the CDR3.

Here the CDR3 DNA reads TGCAGCGCTGCTGGGACTAACTATGGCTACACCTTC. It encodes CSAAGTNYGYTF. The rearrangement uses TRBV29-1 and TRBJ1-2; D uncertain. Trimming cost V 7 bases and J 0 bases, with 9 bases left between them. The CDR3 has 12 amino acids. Germline CDR1 reads SQVTM; CDR2 reads ANQGSEA.

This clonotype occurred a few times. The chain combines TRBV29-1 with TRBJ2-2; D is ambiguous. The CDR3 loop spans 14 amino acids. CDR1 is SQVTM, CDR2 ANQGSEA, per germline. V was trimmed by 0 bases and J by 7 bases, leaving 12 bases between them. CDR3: CSVEEGKGNGELFF. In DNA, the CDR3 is TGCAGCGTTGAAGAGGGGAAGGGCAACGGGGAGCTGTTTTTT.

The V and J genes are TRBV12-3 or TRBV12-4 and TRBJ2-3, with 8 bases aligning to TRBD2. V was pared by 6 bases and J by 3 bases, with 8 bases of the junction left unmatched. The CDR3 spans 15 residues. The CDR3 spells CASRPREGATDTQYF. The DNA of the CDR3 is TGTGCCAGCAGACCCCGGGAGGGAGCGACAGATACGCAGTATTTT.

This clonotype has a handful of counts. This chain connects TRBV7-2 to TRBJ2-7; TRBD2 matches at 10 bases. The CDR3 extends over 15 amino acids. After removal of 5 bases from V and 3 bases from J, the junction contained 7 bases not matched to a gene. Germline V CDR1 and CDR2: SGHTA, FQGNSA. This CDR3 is CASSQAGGGGYEQYF. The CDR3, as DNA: TGTGCCAGCAGCCAAGCGGGAGGGGGTGGCTACGAGCAGTACTTC.

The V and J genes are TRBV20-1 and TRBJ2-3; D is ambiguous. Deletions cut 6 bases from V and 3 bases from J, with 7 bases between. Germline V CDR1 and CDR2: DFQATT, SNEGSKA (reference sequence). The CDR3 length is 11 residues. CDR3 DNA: TGCAGTGCAACACATACAGATACGCAGTATTTT. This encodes CSATHTDTQYF.